This record covers a single T cell receptor (beta chain). The sample belongs to a study of blood T cell repertoires in COVID-19. CDR3 length: 13 residues. The V end lost 2 bases, the J end lost 6 bases, and 8 bases lay between the germline ends. CDR1 and CDR2 from the germline V gene are SGHTA and FQGNSA. The data were produced by immunoSEQ multiplex PCR, yet TCRdb's version contains in-frame clones alone and is incomplete. The repertoire holds around 100,000 clones, with roughly 88% as singletons. Material: peripheral blood. The TCR comes from a man aged 80 or over with acute or convalescent COVID-19. The chain couples TRBV7-2 to TRBJ2-1; weak D call: TRBD1 (5 bases). CDR3 amino acids: CASSLRGSNEQFF. CDR3 DNA: TGTGCCAGCAGCTTAAGGGGCAGCAATGAGCAGTTCTTC. Full variable domain (remainder filled in from reference TRBV7-2 and TRBJ2-1): GAGVSQSPSNKVTEKGKDVELRCDPISGHTALYWYRQSLGQGLEFLIYFQGNSAPDKSGLPSDRFSAERTGGSVSTLTIQRTQQEDSAVYLCASSLRGSNEQFFGPGTRLTVL.